This entry lists 19 T cell receptor beta chains sequenced from one sample in a study of a mutant IDH1 vaccine in newly diagnosed glioma (dated by TCRdb to the early 2020s). Library preparation was by the immunoSEQ multiplex PCR assay. Held by TCRdb, this immuneACCESS table contains in-frame sequences only and omits some clones. Under half of the omission traces to an unresolved V gene where checked; the cause of the rest is unknown. This sample gives tens of thousands of clones in total; 76% of them show up just once. The top ten clonotypes cover over 9% of the sample. This specimen's time point label, interpreted: week 35, safety follow-up. Every vaccine dose consisted of 300 ug of a 20-mer mutant IDH1 peptide in Montanide, administered subcutaneously together with topical imiquimod. These receptors' targets are unknown. The material sequenced was PBMCs, taken from a glioma patient whose treatment included an IDH1 peptide vaccine. The receptors shown here come from a man aged 40-49 years with glioma.

The genes are TRBV27 and TRBJ2-2; D not certain. The V gene lost 5 bases and the J gene lost 6 bases, with 7 bases spanning the gap. Germline V gene lookup returns CDR1 MNHEY and CDR2 SMNVEV (reference sequence). CDR3 size: 12 residues. The CDR3 DNA reads as TGTGCCAGCAGTCCCCATTCCGGGGAGCTGTTTTTT. Encoded protein: CASSPHSGELFF.

The table lists this clone with a few counts. The rearrangement links TRBV5-1 to TRBJ1-1; 7 nucleotides agree with TRBD1. Looked up from germline, CDR1 is SGHRS and CDR2 is YFSETQ. Trimming took 4 bases from V and 0 from J; bases not matched to a gene: 12. This CDR3 region has 17 residues. The CDR3: CASSLGQAPSMNTEAFF. The CDR3 bases are TGCGCCAGCAGCCTCGGACAGGCGCCGTCCATGAACACTGAAGCTTTCTTT.

The J gene is TRBJ1-5, the V gene TRBV5-6; possible D gene TRBD1, 5 bases. The CDR3 contains 15 residues. Trimming took off 4 bases at V and 0 bases at J, with 11 bases between the two ends. Germline assignment: CDR1 SGHDT and CDR2 YYEEEE. The CDR3 DNA reads TGTGCCAGCAGCAGGGCGGGGGTTAGCAATCAGCCCCAGCATTTT. It specifies CASSRAGVSNQPQHF.

J is TRBJ2-3 and V is TRBV11-2, with 11 bases matching TRBD1. The J segment lost 2 bases and the V segment lost 1 base, leaving 5 bases of the junction unmatched. Germline V CDR1 and CDR2: SGHAT, FQNNGV. The CDR3 contains 17 residues. The CDR3, as DNA: TGTGCCAGCAGCTTAGGTGGGACAGGGGGTAACACAGATACGCAGTATTTT. Translation: CASSLGGTGGNTDTQYF.

The chain combines TRBV6-5 with TRBJ1-5; 10 bases align to TRBD1. J was trimmed by 5 bases and V by 5 bases; bases with no gene match: 3. CDR3 length equals 14 residues. From germline, CDR1 is MNHEY and CDR2 SVGAGI. The CDR3 nucleotides are TGTGCCAGCAGTCTCGGGACAGGGGATCAGCCCCAGCATTTT. As protein: CASSLGTGDQPQHF.

The J gene is TRBJ2-7, the V gene TRBV5-4; D is ambiguous. CDR3 length: 13 residues. Germline V CDR1 and CDR2: SGHNT, YYREEE (reference sequence). The DNA for the CDR3 is TGTGCCAGCAGCTCCTTCGGTGGATACGAGCAGTGCGTC. Encoded protein: CASSSFGGYEQCV.

The CDR3 reads CASSQKFF. The CDR3 coding sequence is TGTGCCAGCAGCCAGAAGTTCTTC. This chain connects TRBV3-2 to TRBJ2-1. TRBV3-2 is a documented pseudogene. The length of the CDR3 is 8 residues.

The J gene is TRBJ1-5, the V gene TRBV5-6, with 7 bases fitting TRBD1. This CDR3 has 14 amino acids. The junction had 8 bases not matched to a gene; V was cut back by 6 bases and J by 5 bases. Germline CDR1 and CDR2: SGHDT and YYEEEE. In DNA form, the CDR3 reads TGTGCCAGCACCAGGGGGGGCCTCGATCAGCCCCAGCATTTT. This encodes CASTRGGLDQPQHF.

This chain joins TRBV9 and TRBJ1-2; 7 bases are shared with TRBD1. The CDR3 covers 17 residues. The germline V gene has CDR1 SGDLS and CDR2 YYNGEE. J lost 0 bases, V lost 3 bases, and 11 bases had no gene match. CDR3 nucleotide sequence: TGTGCCAGCAGCGCCGCCACAGGGGCAGGCACTAACTATGGCTACACCTTC. Translating gives CASSAATGAGTNYGYTF. Looking up the rest from reference TRBV9 and TRBJ1-2 gives the full variable domain: DSGVTQTPKHLITATGQRVTLRCSPRSGDLSVYWYQQSLDQGLQFLIQYYNGEERAKGNILERFSAQQFPDLHSELNLSSLELGDSALYFCASSAATGAGTNYGYTFGSGTRLTVV.

As concerns this clone: The sample holds other DNA sequences that translate to the same CDR3. V and J are TRBV4-1 and TRBJ2-7, with D uncertain. The CDR3 loop spans 14 amino acids. The V gene's germline CDR1 is MGHRA and CDR2 YSYEKL. V lost 2 bases, J lost 3 bases, and 11 bases lay in between. The CDR3 bases are TGCGCCAGCAGCCAACAGGCGACCTTCTACGAGCAGTACTTC. Translated, it gives CASSQQATFYEQYF.

The table lists this clone with a count of one. The genes are TRBV11-2 and TRBJ2-1; D ambiguous. The V and J ends lost 3 bases and 0 bases respectively, with 9 bases between them. Germline V lookup: CDR1 SGHAT, CDR2 FQNNGV. CDR3 length: 15 residues. Here the CDR3 DNA reads TGTGCCAGCAGCTTTGGCCTGAGCTCCTACAATGAGCAGTTCTTC. It codes for CASSFGLSSYNEQFF.

The chain links TRBV7-2 to TRBJ1-2, with 7 bases identical to TRBD1. The CDR3 contains 16 residues. With V trimmed by 4 bases and J by 6 bases, 14 bases remained unmatched. Germline values: CDR1 SGHTA, CDR2 FQGNSA. The CDR3 coding sequence is TGTGCCAGCAGCTCAGCCGGACAGGCTCTTGAACATGGCTACACCTTC. Its protein product is CASSSAGQALEHGYTF.

This clone has more than one count but fewer than ten. The CDR3 sequence is CASSRRGQRNTEAFF. CDR3 coding DNA: TGTGCCAGCAGCCGCCGCGGACAGAGGAACACTGAAGCTTTCTTT. V is TRBV9 and J is TRBJ1-1; the D gene is possibly TRBD1 (6 bases). V shed 4 bases and J shed 1 base, with 14 bases lying between them. Germline V gene data show CDR1 as SGDLS and CDR2 as YYNGEE. The CDR3 sequence is 15 residues long. Looking up the rest from reference TRBV9 and TRBJ1-1 gives the full variable domain: DSGVTQTPKHLITATGQRVTLRCSPRSGDLSVYWYQQSLDQGLQFLIQYYNGEERAKGNILERFSAQQFPDLHSELNLSSLELGDSALYFCASSRRGQRNTEAFFGQGTRLTVV.

The J gene is TRBJ2-7, the V gene TRBV29-1, with D maybe TRBD1 (6 bases). There are 14 residues in the CDR3. The V gene lost 5 bases and the J gene lost 2 bases, with 16 bases spanning the gap. Germline V gene data show CDR1 as SQVTM and CDR2 as ANQGSEA. Here the CDR3 reads CSVILRTAAYEQYF. The DNA of the CDR3 is TGCAGCGTTATATTAAGGACAGCGGCCTACGAGCAGTACTTC.

The V gene is TRBV18, the J gene TRBJ2-7; no reliable D call. The CDR3 has 13 amino acids. Trimming took 8 bases from V and 3 from J, leaving 14 bases between them. Germline-derived CDR1 and CDR2 are KGHSH and LQKENI. The CDR3 protein is CASASSTDYEQYF. The DNA of the CDR3 is TGTGCCAGCGCCAGTTCGACGGACTACGAGCAGTACTTC. The full variable domain, its missing parts supplied by reference TRBV18 and TRBJ2-7, is NAGVMQNPRHLVRRRGQEARLRCSPMKGHSHVYWYRQLPEEGLKFMVYLQKENIIDESGMPKERFSAEFPKEGPSILRIQQVVRGDSAAYFCASASSTDYEQYFGPGTRLTVT.

The CDR3 DNA sequence: TGTGCCAGATCAGGGGTTCTCTACAATGAGCAGTTCTTC. It codes for CARSGVLYNEQFF. V gene TRBV2 combines with J gene TRBJ2-1; D is perhaps TRBD1 (6 bases). Trimming shortened V by 9 bases and J by 3 bases, and 12 bases separated the two germline ends. Germline V gene data show CDR1 as SNHLY and CDR2 as FYNNEI. The CDR3 loop spans 13 amino acids.

CDR3 DNA: TGTGCCAGCAGCGCAAGACTAGCGGGACAAGAGACCCAGTACTTC. Translated: CASSARLAGQETQYF. This rearrangement joins TRBV7-2 to TRBJ2-5, with 11 bases lining up with TRBD2. J gave up 2 bases and V 5 bases, and 4 bases lay outside the gene matches. The CDR3 has 15 residues. CDR1 is SGHTA and CDR2 is FQGNSA in the germline V gene. Variable domain in full (rest from reference TRBV7-2 and TRBJ2-5): GAGVSQSPSNKVTEKGKDVELRCDPISGHTALYWYRQSLGQGLEFLIYFQGNSAPDKSGLPSDRFSAERTGGSVSTLTIQRTQQEDSAVYLCASSARLAGQETQYFGPGTRLLVL.

V and J are TRBV9 and TRBJ2-5; no definite D call. Germline CDR1 is SGDLS and CDR2 is YYNGEE. The CDR3 loop spans 14 amino acids. V was shortened by 4 bases and J by 2 bases, with 12 bases between the two germline ends. For the CDR3, the DNA is TGTGCCAGCAGCTCCGGAGAGCCTCAAGAGACCCAGTACTTC. Amino acids: CASSSGEPQETQYF.

The genes are TRBV10-3 and TRBJ2-3; weak D call: TRBD1 (6 bases). Trimming took 10 bases from V and 0 from J, leaving 14 bases between them. Germline CDR1 reads ENHRY; CDR2 reads SYGVKD. This CDR3 is 14 amino acids long. CDR3 in DNA: TGTGCCACTAGACAGGATACTAGCACAGATACGCAGTATTTT. As protein: CATRQDTSTDTQYF.